The TCR beta chain under discussion was sequenced for a study of T cell responses to AZD1222 COVID-19 vaccine (dated by TCRdb to about 2021). Background for the entire study: AZD1222 recipients with second doses at about 4 weeks or about 12 weeks were pooled, because spike-specific TCR depth and breadth did not differ between schedules. A total of just over 230 trial participants underwent TCR sequencing, of whom some 200 had received two doses of AZD1222 and around 25 had received two doses of the MenACWY control vaccine. Trial participants were enrolled by age into subgroups of 18-55, 56-69 and 70-plus years, and around 140, 26 and 57 TCR-sequenced participants, respectively, were included in these subgroups. The study at large found these results: Epitopes outside the regions mutated in the B.1.351 and B.1.1.7 variants were reportedly recognized by nearly half of the unique spike-specific TCRs. No day 14 peak-response samples were available, so repertoires were characterized only after the peak T cell response. After two AZD1222 doses, both the breadth and the depth of spike-specific TCRs were significantly higher than at day 0 and than in MenACWY recipients. In the small 56-69-year group, the increase in depth fell short of significance, most likely because of low power. The whole spike protein was spanned by vaccine-associated CD4 TCRs, and dominant responses were seen in regions 160-218 and 743-854. Participants were mostly white British and included more females than males, and it was suggested by the authors that clonal diversity may have been underestimated. Conclusions about previously exposed vaccinees are limited because only a handful of AZD1222 recipients were SARS-CoV-2 seropositive at baseline.

The CDR3 regions of human TCRbeta chains were analyzed by immunosequencing. Under the source paper's analysis protocol: TCRs in the repertoires were compared against a reference library of SARS-CoV-2-specific TCRs that had been generated with the MIRA antigen-specificity platform. Breadth was defined as the fraction of unique TCRs that were SARS-CoV-2-associated. Depth was defined as the fraction of total T cells that were SARS-CoV-2-associated. Using the MIRA data, every spike-specific TCR was mapped to the spike region that the TCR reacted to and assigned to either a CD4 or a CD8 class. Log10-transformed breadth and depth values were compared by one-way ANOVA with Sidak's multiple comparisons tests. TCRdb limited this immuneACCESS table to in-frame rearrangements with V and J called. A share of clones is missing; checked studies link under half to unresolved V genes, and the rest is unexplained. V, J and clone size derive from that table, while D and trimming were established from the DNA sequence. Recorded for this sample are some 150,000 clones; 90% to 95% of them occurred a single time. The ten largest account for 1.6% of the sample.

As to this clone: Its antigen is unknown. Per-base qualities were not stored, and no clone one base away is much larger.

The sample's time point label, decoded: baseline before first vaccination. The vaccinee samples were drawn from two UK trials, COV001 and COV002, one of which was a single-blind randomized controlled phase 2/3 trial testing AZD1222 (ChAdOx1 nCoV-19) in healthy adults. For TCRbeta chain sequencing, PBMC samples from trial participants were taken at day 0 and at day 28 after the second dose. This sequence was found in an adult in good health. Sequencing used peripheral blood, obtained on day 0 of AZD1222 vaccination.

DNA sequence: TGCAGCGCGAGGACAGGGACGAGAGAAGGCTACACCTTC. Its protein is CSARTGTREGYTF. The V and J segments used are TRBV29-1 and TRBJ1-2, and TRBD1 aligns with 8 junction nucleotides. V and J are trimmed by 7 bases and 8 bases, and the gene matches miss 12 bases of the junction. The CDR3 contains 13 residues, cysteine and phenylalanine counted. Here the CDR3 DNA is all that survives: 39 bases in frame from base 1. The germline V gene supplies CDR1 SQVTM and CDR2 ANQGSEA.